This is a list of T cell receptor beta chains from one sample in a study of blood T cell repertoires in COVID-19. Clones were sequenced by immunoSEQ multiplex PCR, and TCRdb holds only the in-frame ones, with some missing. This sample has around 200,000 clones; around 90% occur once, and the top ten carry about 0.59%. The material sequenced was peripheral blood. The origin of the receptors is a man between 45 and 60 years old with acute or convalescent COVID-19. The conserved cysteine and the conserved F or W are not part of the CDR3 here. Each record gives: V gene, D gene, CDR3 protein. A D gene is named only where the DNA matches it firmly.

v_gene: TRBV5-1; d_gene: TRBD2; CDR3aa: ASSGGLAEETQY
v_gene: TRBV19; d_gene: TRBD2; CDR3aa: ASISGTSGRGGTDTQY
v_gene: TRBV18; d_gene: -; CDR3aa: ASSAGRANEKLF
v_gene: TRBV9; d_gene: -; CDR3aa: ASSVDGGTNEKLF
v_gene: TRBV5-5; d_gene: -; CDR3aa: ASSLFLTEAF
v_gene: TRBV2; d_gene: -; CDR3aa: ASTDPTGLGWNTEAF
v_gene: TRBV10-3; d_gene: TRBD1; CDR3aa: AISGRQGAYTGELF
v_gene: TRBV7-2; d_gene: -; CDR3aa: ASNGAQETQY
v_gene: TRBV13; d_gene: -; CDR3aa: ASSFRGPGEPEAF
v_gene: TRBV5-1; d_gene: TRBD2; CDR3aa: ASSLPGLAGGHTDTQY
v_gene: TRBV18; d_gene: -; CDR3aa: ASSPPVAGGNTGELF
v_gene: TRBV7-3; d_gene: TRBD2; CDR3aa: ASSRTSGGANTGELF
v_gene: TRBV3-1/TRBV3-2; d_gene: TRBD2; CDR3aa: ASSQLSGLAGTGELF
v_gene: TRBV9; d_gene: TRBD1; CDR3aa: ASSPQDRAGELF
v_gene: TRBV21-1; d_gene: -; CDR3aa: ASSTGGHTEAF
v_gene: TRBV11-3; d_gene: -; CDR3aa: ASSLVAASTDTQY
v_gene: TRBV7-2; d_gene: -; CDR3aa: ASSLGDSLWNSPLH
v_gene: TRBV28; d_gene: TRBD1; CDR3aa: ASSPLDRVPTNEKLF
v_gene: TRBV28; d_gene: TRBD1; CDR3aa: ASSTRTGGAH
v_gene: TRBV29-1; d_gene: TRBD2; CDR3aa: SAVTSGSSYNEQF
v_gene: TRBV23-1; d_gene: -; CDR3aa: ASSQFNTRGGYGNEQF
v_gene: TRBV7-9; d_gene: -; CDR3aa: ASSLGAGRYGYT
v_gene: TRBV7-9; d_gene: -; CDR3aa: ASSVWGRDSYEQY
v_gene: TRBV25-1; d_gene: -; CDR3aa: ASSLGPGTQY
v_gene: TRBV11-2; d_gene: TRBD2; CDR3aa: ASSLGGVSTGELF
v_gene: TRBV11-3; d_gene: -; CDR3aa: ASSQIWSDTQY
v_gene: TRBV6-2/TRBV6-3; d_gene: TRBD2; CDR3aa: ASSYKRGGQFNSYNEQF
v_gene: TRBV4-2; d_gene: -; CDR3aa: ASSDPGETLH